A single sample gave rise to the 32 T cell receptor beta chains below, sequenced in a study of blood T cell repertoires in COVID-19. Clones were sequenced by immunoSEQ multiplex PCR, and TCRdb holds only the in-frame ones, with some missing. The repertoire consists of 200,000 to 250,000 clones, with 75% to 90% occurring once and the leading ten covering over 3%. Sequenced input: PBMCs or T cells enriched from blood (not recorded which). The receptors originated from a middle-aged woman with acute COVID-19.

This clone was detected once. V is TRBV9 and J is TRBJ2-1; 7 nucleotides agree with TRBD1. Unmatched junction bases numbered 10, after V lost 1 base and J lost 6 bases. Germline V gene lookup returns CDR1 SGDLS and CDR2 YYNGEE. This CDR3 is 16 amino acids long. The CDR3 coding sequence is TGTGCCAGCAGCGTAACGACAGGGAATTTGGGCAATGAGCAGTTCTTC. This sequence encodes CASSVTTGNLGNEQFF. The variable domain in full, completed from reference TRBV9 and TRBJ2-1, reads DSGVTQTPKHLITATGQRVTLRCSPRSGDLSVYWYQQSLDQGLQFLIQYYNGEERAKGNILERFSAQQFPDLHSELNLSSLELGDSALYFCASSVTTGNLGNEQFFGPGTRLTVL.

CDR3 region: CASSLDGGQGYGYTF. DNA of the CDR3: TGCGCCAGCAGCTTGGACGGGGGGCAGGGCTATGGCTACACCTTC. The chain employs TRBV5-1 and TRBJ1-2; D possibly corresponds to TRBD1 (6 bases). Germline V CDR1 and CDR2: SGHRS, YFSETQ. The CDR3 covers 15 residues. Trimming stripped 0 bases from V and 4 bases from J, with 13 bases between.

This sequence joins TRBV5-1 and TRBJ2-3, with a possible D match to TRBD1 (6 bases). CDR1 and CDR2 from the germline V gene are SGHRS and YFSETQ. V gave up 4 bases and J gave up 5 bases, with 14 bases separating them. This CDR3 contains 14 residues. CDR3 residues: CASSRQKGGDTQYF. The CDR3 DNA follows: TGCGCCAGCAGCCGCCAAAAAGGGGGAGATACGCAGTATTTT.

The chain combines TRBV10-2 with TRBJ1-1; tentatively, D is TRBD1 (5 bases). Trimming cost V 4 bases and J 4 bases, with 13 bases left between them. Germline V lookup: CDR1 WSHSY, CDR2 SAAADI. The CDR3 runs to 14 residues. The CDR3 sequence: CASSGRGRGTEAFF. The CDR3 DNA follows: TGCGCCAGCAGTGGGAGGGGACGTGGCACTGAAGCTTTCTTT.

J is TRBJ1-1 and V is TRBV6-5; tentative D call: TRBD1 (6 bases). Germline values: CDR1 MNHEY, CDR2 SVGAGI. V was shortened by 6 bases and J by 1 base, with 9 bases between the two germline ends. This CDR3 contains 13 residues. The CDR3 sequence: CASRLGGNTEAFF. In DNA, the CDR3 is TGTGCCAGCAGGTTAGGGGGGAACACTGAAGCTTTCTTT.

The chain uses TRBV19 and TRBJ1-2, with 8 positions matching TRBD1. This CDR3 has 16 residues. The ends lost 3 bases at V and 4 bases at J; junction bases unmatched: 10. Germline V gene data show CDR1 as LNHDA and CDR2 as SQIVND (reference sequence). The CDR3 DNA is TGTGCCAGTAGTATGATCCAGGGGGCAGACGTCTATGGCTACACCTTC. The encoded protein is CASSMIQGADVYGYTF.

The chain uses TRBV7-6 and TRBJ2-5; TRBD2 is a possible D gene (5 bases). Germline lookup yields CDR1 SGHVS and CDR2 FNYEAQ. This CDR3 contains 15 residues. Trimming pared 2 bases from V and 5 bases from J, leaving 15 bases between. The CDR3 bases are TGTGCCAGCAGCTTAAGAGATCGAGGGCTTGAGACCCAGTACTTC. Translating gives CASSLRDRGLETQYF.

The chain combines TRBV19 with TRBJ2-1; 7 nucleotides line up with TRBD2. CDR1 is LNHDA and CDR2 is SQIVND in the germline V gene (reference sequence). V was clipped by 5 bases and J by 4 bases; unmatched bases: 8. The CDR3 is 15 residues long. The CDR3 region is CASSRGDGEYNEQFF. DNA of the CDR3: TGTGCCAGTAGTCGGGGGGACGGCGAATACAATGAGCAGTTCTTC.

The rearrangement uses TRBV7-8 and TRBJ1-6; 7 nucleotides line up with TRBD1. The CDR3 sequence is 16 residues long. After removal of 0 bases from V and 10 bases from J, the junction contained 9 bases not matched to a gene. Per the germline V gene, CDR1 is SGHVS and CDR2 is FQNEAQ. CDR3 in amino acids: CASSLARDSRRSPLHF. The CDR3 bases are TGTGCCAGCAGCTTAGCTCGGGACAGCCGACGCTCACCCCTCCACTTT.

V is TRBV5-4 and J is TRBJ1-2; 7 positions agree with TRBD1. Per the germline V gene, CDR1 is SGHNT and CDR2 is YYREEE (reference sequence). Germline trimming cut 3 bases from V and 3 bases from J; bases unmatched to any gene: 2. CDR3 length: 13 amino acids. The CDR3 DNA reads TGTGCCAGCAGCTGGACAGGTGACTATGGCTACACCTTC. Translated: CASSWTGDYGYTF.

In this sample, this clone turned up once. The chain uses TRBV5-1 and TRBJ1-2; TRBD1 might be the D (6 bases). The CDR3 is 15 amino acids. Germline CDR1 is SGHRS and CDR2 is YFSETQ. V was cut by 0 bases and J by 6 bases, with 15 bases left in between. CDR3 residues: CASSLGGGRIDGYTF. DNA of the CDR3: TGCGCCAGCAGCTTGGGCGGGGGGCGAATAGATGGCTACACCTTC.

The chain's CDR3 is CAWSGVRGTGLTYEQYV. The CDR3 coding sequence is TGTGCCTGGAGTGGAGTACGCGGGACAGGGCTAACCTACGAGCAGTACGTC. The chain joins TRBV30 to TRBJ2-7; 9 nucleotides match TRBD1. The V segment lost 1 base and the J segment 2 bases; nucleotides outside the gene matches: 12. There are 17 residues in the CDR3. CDR1 GTSNPN and CDR2 SVGIG come from the germline V gene (reference sequence).

This chain uses TRBV2 with TRBJ2-7; 7 bases are a match to TRBD1. The junction had 7 bases not matched to a gene; V was cut back by 8 bases and J by 3 bases. Germline-derived CDR1 and CDR2 are SNHLY and FYNNEI. This CDR3 comprises 13 residues. CDR3 loop: CASLRGGIYEQYV. Written as DNA, the CDR3 is TGTGCCAGCCTTCGAGGGGGCATCTACGAGCAGTACGTC.

CDR3: CASSLQGITNTEAFF. The CDR3 nucleotides are TGTGCCAGCAGCTTACAGGGGATTACGAACACTGAAGCTTTCTTT. This rearrangement joins TRBV7-3 to TRBJ1-1; tentatively, D is TRBD1 (6 bases). From germline, CDR1 is SGHTA and CDR2 FQGTGA. V was shortened by 2 bases and J by 1 base, with 11 bases between the two germline ends. This CDR3 is built from 15 residues.

The chain carries TRBV2 and TRBJ2-3, with D uncertain. The V gene's germline CDR1 is SNHLY and CDR2 FYNNEI. The CDR3 has 13 residues. V shed 3 bases and J shed 0 bases, with 4 bases lying between them. DNA for the CDR3: TGTGCCAGCAGTGATTTAAGCACAGATACGCAGTATTTT. Protein: CASSDLSTDTQYF.

This chain joins TRBV5-6 and TRBJ2-1; possibly TRBD2 for D (5 bases). The CDR3 covers 13 residues. CDR1 is SGHDT, CDR2 YYEEEE, per germline. V lost 2 bases, J lost 4 bases, and 7 bases lay in between. The CDR3 protein is CASSFRTYNEQFF. The DNA for the CDR3 is TGTGCCAGCAGCTTCAGGACTTACAATGAGCAGTTCTTC.

The chain joins TRBV30 to TRBJ1-2; D is ambiguous. The CDR3 has 13 residues. Germline CDR1 GTSNPN, CDR2 SVGIG (reference sequence). V dropped 4 bases and J dropped 8 bases, with 17 bases sitting between them. CDR3 in amino acids: CAWKLERKVGYTF. The DNA of the CDR3 is TGTGCCTGGAAACTTGAACGAAAAGTAGGCTACACCTTC.

This rearrangement joins TRBV29-1 to TRBJ2-1, with TRBD2 identical over 8 bases. Germline lookup yields CDR1 SQVTM and CDR2 ANQGSEA. The CDR3 sequence is 14 residues long. Trimming removed 3 bases from V and 4 bases from J; junction bases left unmatched: 5. The CDR3 sequence is CSVEGRGVYNEQFF. The DNA of the CDR3 is TGCAGCGTTGAGGGGCGGGGGGTATACAATGAGCAGTTCTTC.

The V call is TRBV7-9, the J call TRBJ1-1, with D possibly TRBD1 on 6 matching bases. CDR1 SEHNR and CDR2 FQNEAQ come from the germline V gene (reference sequence). CDR3 length: 13 residues. V dropped 3 bases and J dropped 6 bases, with 11 bases sitting between them. This CDR3 reads CASSLAGGPEAFF. Here the CDR3 DNA reads TGTGCCAGCAGCTTGGCGGGGGGCCCTGAAGCTTTCTTT.

This clone was counted a few times. The V gene is TRBV7-2, the J gene TRBJ2-2; the match to TRBD1 covers 8 bases. Looked up from germline, CDR1 is SGHTA and CDR2 is FQGNSA. V lost 4 bases and J lost 7; bases outside the gene matches: 11. The CDR3 sequence is 16 residues long. CDR3 DNA sequence: TGTGCCAGCAGCTCCACCACGACAGGGGCCATCGGGGAGCTGTTTTTT. Translation gives CASSSTTTGAIGELFF.

This clone is labeled medium-sized. The chain uses TRBV4-2 and TRBJ1-1; D gene uncertain. Germline CDR1 LGHNA, CDR2 YNFKEQ. Trimming removed 1 base from V and 7 bases from J, with 13 bases in between. The CDR3 is 14 amino acids. The CDR3 sequence is CASSQAGGRDEAFF. The CDR3 coding sequence is TGTGCCAGCAGCCAAGCCGGCGGAAGAGATGAAGCTTTCTTT.

This rearrangement joins TRBV3-1 (or the pseudogene TRBV3-2) to TRBJ2-7; TRBD1 might be the D (6 bases). Trimming stripped 1 base from V and 3 bases from J, with 10 bases between. This CDR3 region has 14 residues. The germline CDR1 and CDR2 sequences are LGHDT and YNNKEL (reference sequence). As DNA, the CDR3 is TGTGCCAGCAGCCAAGGGGGGCCCGACTACGAGCAGTACTTC. Translation: CASSQGGPDYEQYF.

This clone occurred a few times. V gene TRBV9 combines with J gene TRBJ1-5, with 7 bases that match TRBD1. The CDR3 extends over 14 amino acids. Germline V CDR1 and CDR2: SGDLS, YYNGEE. The V segment lost 3 bases and the J segment 6 bases; nucleotides outside the gene matches: 6. The CDR3, as DNA: TGTGCCAGCAGCGCCAACCCAGGGGGTCAGCCCCAGCATTTT. Translation: CASSANPGGQPQHF.

This rearrangement joins TRBV6-5 to TRBJ1-5; D remains unclear. The CDR3 is 14 amino acids. Trimming stripped 5 bases from V and 2 bases from J, with 10 bases between. Germline CDR1 and CDR2: MNHEY and SVGAGI. Written as DNA, the CDR3 is TGTGCCAGCAGTCATCAGGTGGGCAATCAGCCCCAGCATTTT. Translating it yields CASSHQVGNQPQHF.

This chain connects TRBV5-1 to TRBJ1-1; TRBD1 is a possible D gene (5 bases). The CDR3 length is 12 residues. CDR1 is SGHRS and CDR2 is YFSETQ in the germline V gene. Deletions cut 1 base from V and 6 bases from J, with 7 bases between. The CDR3 here is CASSLLGAEAFF. The CDR3 DNA follows: TGCGCCAGCAGCTTGTTAGGGGCTGAAGCTTTCTTT.

The V gene is TRBV6-2 or TRBV6-3, the J gene TRBJ1-2; no firm D call. Trimming removed 5 bases at V and 4 bases at J, with 17 bases between. Germline loops: CDR1 MNHEY, CDR2 SVGEGT. CDR3 size: 15 residues. Here the CDR3 DNA reads TGTGCCAGCAGTCCCTTTTTGAGGGCGTCCTATGGCTACACCTTC. As protein: CASSPFLRASYGYTF.

The chain employs TRBV5-4 and TRBJ1-3; possible D gene TRBD1, 6 bases. The length of the CDR3 is 14 residues. Germline CDR1 is SGHNT and CDR2 is YYREEE (reference sequence). The V gene lost 4 bases and the J gene lost 6 bases, with 14 bases spanning the gap. The CDR3 sequence: CASSNRDKENTIYF. DNA of the CDR3: TGTGCCAGCAGCAACAGGGACAAAGAAAACACCATATATTTT.

The chain recombines TRBV4-3 with TRBJ1-2; no clear D. Per germline, CDR1 LGHNA and CDR2 YSLEER. The CDR3 extends over 14 amino acids. V was shortened by 0 bases and J by 8 bases, with 13 bases between the two germline ends. The CDR3 spells CASSQDRTERGYTF. The CDR3 nucleotides read TGCGCCAGCAGCCAAGATCGGACCGAGCGGGGCTACACCTTC.

The genes are TRBV11-2 and TRBJ1-2; no clear D. Looked up from germline, CDR1 is SGHAT and CDR2 is FQNNGV. Trimming removed 5 bases from V and 9 bases from J, with 16 bases in between. This CDR3 has 13 residues. The CDR3 DNA follows: TGTGCCAGCAGCACCCCGAGGGTGCTGAGCTACACCTTC. Translated: CASSTPRVLSYTF.

V usage is TRBV6-1 and J usage is TRBJ1-1; 7 nucleotides agree with TRBD1. Germline V lookup: CDR1 MNHNS, CDR2 SASEGT. The CDR3 spans 18 residues. V dropped 0 bases and J dropped 2; count of bases not matched to a gene: 12. The CDR3: CASSEAGYWTGPNTEAFF. The CDR3 nucleotides read TGTGCCAGCAGTGAAGCGGGGTATTGGACAGGACCCAACACTGAAGCTTTCTTT.

This sequence joins TRBV5-1 and TRBJ1-1, with 7 positions matching TRBD1. J was trimmed by 11 bases and V by 5 bases; bases with no gene match: 15. Germline V gene sequence: CDR1 SGHRS, CDR2 YFSETQ. The CDR3 is 14 amino acids. CDR3: CASRVITEGATAFF. The CDR3 DNA sequence: TGCGCCAGCAGGGTGATTACGGAGGGGGCTACGGCTTTCTTT.

The V call is TRBV5-5, the J call TRBJ1-5, with D maybe TRBD1 (5 bases). Trimming left V 2 bases short and J 2 bases short, with 14 bases between. The CDR3 loop spans 16 amino acids. Per the germline V gene, CDR1 is SGHKS and CDR2 is YYEKEE (reference sequence). CDR3 nucleotide sequence: TGTGCCAGCAGCTTAGACCAGGGAGGGGGCAATCAGCCCCAGCATTTT. Its translation is CASSLDQGGGNQPQHF.